This entry lists 7 T cell receptor beta chains sequenced from one sample in a study of T-cell reconstitution after alpha-beta-depleted transplantation in children. Unique molecular identifiers tagged the TCRbeta library. TCRdb called the PCR reads again in MiXCR, with one record for every CDR3 protein. The sample comprises about 70,000 distinct CDR3 sequences, 9.5% to 13% of which are singletons, and under 15% rests with the top ten. The sequencing used PBMCs, collected before TCRalphabeta/CD19-depleted stem cell transplant. The source of these receptors is a boy aged 5-17 years with acute myeloid leukemia, due to receive a stem cell transplant.

This clonotype was seen many times. This chain's CDR3 is CASSPSGTQVEAFF. For the CDR3, the DNA is TGTGCCAGCAGCCCGAGCGGGACACAGGTTGAAGCTTTCTTT. The chain employs TRBV3-1 and TRBJ1-1, with D maybe TRBD1 (6 bases). The length of the CDR3 is 14 residues. The V and J ends lost 4 bases and 7 bases respectively, with 16 bases between them. The germline CDR1 and CDR2 sequences are LGHDT and YNNKEL (reference sequence).

This clonotype has ten or more counts. The chain combines TRBV12-3 or TRBV12-4 with TRBJ2-2; D remains ambiguous. This CDR3 spans 16 amino acids. V shed 2 bases and J shed 0 bases, with 10 bases lying between them. CDR3 in DNA: TGTGCCAGCAGTTTATTTCTTCAACCGAACACCGGGGAGCTGTTTTTT. Its translation: CASSLFLQPNTGELFF.

This clonotype showed up many times. The V and J genes are TRBV3-1 and TRBJ2-4; TRBD2 matches 7 bases. J gave up 10 bases and V 1 base, and 4 bases lay outside the gene matches. This CDR3 spans 13 amino acids. From germline, CDR1 is LGHDT and CDR2 YNNKEL (reference sequence). The CDR3 nucleotides read TGTGCCAGCAGCCAAGGCGGGGAGGGAATTCAGTACTTC. This codes for CASSQGGEGIQYF.

This clonotype was detected many times. The chain is built from TRBV24-1 and TRBJ2-5; 9 nucleotides agree with TRBD1. CDR3 length: 15 amino acids. Germline V gene sequence: CDR1 KGHDR, CDR2 SFDVKD. J gave up 2 bases and V 1 base, and 1 base lay outside the gene matches. CDR3 DNA: TGTGCCACCAGTGATTTCGGACAGGGGCAAGAGACCCAGTACTTC. It codes for CATSDFGQGQETQYF.

The genes are TRBV10-3 and TRBJ2-3; TRBD2 matches at 7 bases. This CDR3 spans 14 amino acids. The germline V gene encodes CDR1 ENHRY and CDR2 SYGVKD. V lost 6 bases and J lost 0; bases outside the gene matches: 3. The CDR3 DNA reads as TGTGCCATCAGGATTAGCGGGAGCACAGATACGCAGTATTTT. The encoded protein is CAIRISGSTDTQYF.

This clonotype was observed at least ten times. This chain uses TRBV5-1 with TRBJ2-3; 9 bases line up with TRBD2. Germline lookup yields CDR1 SGHRS and CDR2 YFSETQ. The V and J ends lost 0 bases and 2 bases, in that order; junction bases with no gene match: 7. CDR3 length equals 17 residues. CDR3 DNA sequence: TGCGCCAGCAGCTTGGGCCTAGCGGGACTTTTCACAGATACGCAGTATTTT. Its protein product is CASSLGLAGLFTDTQYF.

In its sample, this clonotype was seen many times. The J gene is TRBJ2-2, the V gene TRBV2; no firm D call. Germline V gene sequence: CDR1 SNHLY, CDR2 FYNNEI. V was clipped by 8 bases and J by 5 bases, with 6 bases between them. The CDR3 sequence is 11 residues long. CDR3 DNA: TGTGCCAGCCATAGTACCGGGGAGCTGTTTTTT. Encoded protein: CASHSTGELFF.